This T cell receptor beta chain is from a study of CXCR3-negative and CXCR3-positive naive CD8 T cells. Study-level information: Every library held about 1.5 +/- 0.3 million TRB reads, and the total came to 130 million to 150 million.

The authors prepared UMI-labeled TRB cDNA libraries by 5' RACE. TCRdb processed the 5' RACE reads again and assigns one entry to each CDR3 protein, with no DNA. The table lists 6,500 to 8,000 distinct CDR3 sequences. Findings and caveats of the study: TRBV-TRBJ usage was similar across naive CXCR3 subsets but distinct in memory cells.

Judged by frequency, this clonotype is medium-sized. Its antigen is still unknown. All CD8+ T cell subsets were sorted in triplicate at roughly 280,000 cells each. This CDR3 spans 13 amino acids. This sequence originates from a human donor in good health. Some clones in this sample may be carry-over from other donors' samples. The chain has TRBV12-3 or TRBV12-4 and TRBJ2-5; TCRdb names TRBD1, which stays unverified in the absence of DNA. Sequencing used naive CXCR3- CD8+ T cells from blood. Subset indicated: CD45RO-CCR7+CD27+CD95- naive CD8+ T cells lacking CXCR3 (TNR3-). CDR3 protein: CASSSWTEETQYF.